This T cell receptor beta chain was obtained from a study of CD8 T cells in ankylosing spondylitis. Notes on the study in general: Peripheral blood samples showed relatively rare disease-linked clones, and these clones were CD8+. Past studies reported some motif variants in reactive arthritis synovial fluid and blood. Made up of 7 to 9 highly homologous variants, a TCR beta motif appeared characteristic of ankylosing spondylitis blood.

V lost 3 bases, J lost 4 bases, and 9 bases stayed unmatched. The germline V gene encodes CDR1 SGDLS and CDR2 YYNGEE. This CDR3 comprises 15 residues. This clonotype occurred many times. Its target is not known. Quantitative 5'-RACE was performed with molecular barcodes, and it yielded the TCR beta libraries. MiXCR, applied by TCRdb to the 5' RACE reads, yields one record per CDR3 protein. The sample contains approximately 42,000 distinct CDR3 sequences, 4% of which appear only once. The sequenced material came from blood, either unsorted or a sorted T cell fraction (not recorded which). The source is a female donor with ankylosing spondylitis or in good health (not recorded which). The V gene is TRBV9, the J gene TRBJ1-1, with TRBD1 matching 7 bases. CDR3: CASSAVQGPGTEAFF. Written as DNA, the CDR3 is TGTGCCAGCAGCGCCGTACAGGGGCCGGGCACTGAAGCTTTCTTT.